Below, 23 T cell receptor beta chains from the same sample are listed, as sequenced in a study of blood T cell repertoires in COVID-19. Clones were read by immunoSEQ multiplex PCR, and TCRdb kept only the in-frame ones, dropping some. The sample gives about 310,000 clones, roughly 87% of which show up once; 1% is in the top ten. The specimen was peripheral blood. Receptors were obtained from a man between 50 and 59 years old with active or convalescent COVID-19.

The CDR3: CASSIGQGDGDTQYF. DNA of the CDR3: TGTGCCAGTAGTATCGGACAGGGGGATGGAGATACGCAGTATTTT. This rearrangement joins TRBV19 to TRBJ2-3; 10 positions match TRBD1. This CDR3 contains 15 residues. The trim removed 3 bases at V and 5 bases at J, leaving 5 bases unmatched. CDR1 LNHDA and CDR2 SQIVND come from the germline V gene (reference sequence).

With regard to this clone: This may be a read error, as it is one base from a much larger clone. The chain couples TRBV11-1 to TRBJ1-1, with D uncertain. V lost 0 bases and J 1 base, leaving 3 bases between the germline ends. The germline gives CDR1 SGHAT, CDR2 FQDESV (reference sequence). The CDR3 extends over 13 amino acids. The CDR3 region has the DNA TGTGCCAGCAGCTTAGCCAGGAACACTGAAGCTTTCTTT. It translates to CASSLARNTEAFF.

The DNA of the CDR3 is TGTGCCAGCAGGCGCTGGTGGACAGGGAGCTCCTACAATGAGCAGTTCTTC. Translating it yields CASRRWWTGSSYNEQFF. This chain connects TRBV28 to TRBJ2-1; TRBD1 agrees at 8 bases. Germline V lookup: CDR1 MDHEN, CDR2 SYDVKM. Trimming at V came to 6 bases and at J to 0 bases, leaving 10 bases not matched to a gene. The CDR3 consists of 17 residues.

The chain has TRBV28 and TRBJ2-6; D is possibly TRBD1 (6 bases). Germline CDR1 reads MDHEN; CDR2 reads SYDVKM. Trimming stripped 3 bases from V and 8 bases from J, with 8 bases between. This CDR3 is built from 13 residues. For the CDR3, the DNA is TGTGCCAGCAGTTTCGGGACATCCAACGTCCTGACTTTC. Amino acid sequence: CASSFGTSNVLTF.

The CDR3 sequence: CASSFRLAGGPETQYF. CDR3 DNA sequence: TGTGCCAGCAGCTTCAGACTAGCGGGAGGGCCTGAGACCCAGTACTTC. The chain combines TRBV9 with TRBJ2-5; 14 nucleotides agree with TRBD2. Trimming took 4 bases from V and 5 from J; bases not matched to a gene: 7. The germline V gene encodes CDR1 SGDLS and CDR2 YYNGEE. This CDR3 is built from 16 residues.

The chain combines TRBV28 with TRBJ2-2; D gene ambiguous. Trimming stripped 10 bases from V and 4 bases from J, with 10 bases between. Germline assignment: CDR1 MDHEN and CDR2 SYDVKM. The CDR3 has 12 residues. The CDR3 is CATTSGTGELFF. The CDR3 nucleotides are TGTGCCACCACCTCCGGCACCGGGGAGCTGTTTTTT. Full variable domain (remainder filled in from reference TRBV28 and TRBJ2-2): DVKVTQSSRYLVKRTGEKVFLECVQDMDHENMFWYRQDPGLGLRLIYFSYDVKMKEKGDIPEGYSVSREKKERFSLILESASTNQTSMYLCATTSGTGELFFGEGSRLTVL.

The chain uses TRBV28 and TRBJ2-5; 7 nucleotides agree with TRBD1. The CDR3 loop spans 14 amino acids. Losses at the gene ends were 4 bases for V and 2 bases for J; bases not matched to a gene: 4. Germline-derived CDR1 and CDR2 are MDHEN and SYDVKM. In DNA form, the CDR3 reads TGTGCCAGCAGTTCCGGACAGGCTCAAGAGACCCAGTACTTC. It encodes CASSSGQAQETQYF. Using reference TRBV28 and TRBJ2-5 for the parts outside the CDR3, the full variable domain is DVKVTQSSRYLVKRTGEKVFLECVQDMDHENMFWYRQDPGLGLRLIYFSYDVKMKEKGDIPEGYSVSREKKERFSLILESASTNQTSMYLCASSSGQAQETQYFGPGTRLLVL.

This clone was seen a single time. The chain links TRBV19 to TRBJ2-1, with D unresolved. Trimming shortened V by 3 bases and J by 7 bases, and 13 bases separated the two germline ends. Germline values: CDR1 LNHDA, CDR2 SQIVND (reference sequence). The CDR3 extends over 14 amino acids. CDR3 DNA sequence: TGTGCCAGTAGTATCGGAAGGATCGGGAATGAGCAGTTCTTC. It encodes CASSIGRIGNEQFF.

The gene calls are TRBV10-3 and TRBJ2-1; 13 nucleotides match TRBD2. The CDR3 runs 16 residues. The junction had 4 bases not matched to a gene; V was cut back by 2 bases and J by 6 bases. Germline loops: CDR1 ENHRY, CDR2 SYGVKD. The CDR3 reads CAISETSGRGTNEQFF. The CDR3 DNA sequence: TGTGCCATCAGTGAGACTAGCGGGAGGGGAACCAATGAGCAGTTCTTC.

The rearrangement uses TRBV5-6 and TRBJ1-5; no reliable D call. V lost 1 base to trimming and J lost 0 bases, with 11 bases between them. The CDR3 extends over 16 amino acids. From germline, CDR1 is SGHDT and CDR2 YYEEEE. CDR3 bases: TGTGCCAGCAGCTTGTTCGAACAGAATAGCAATCAGCCCCAGCATTTT. Its protein is CASSLFEQNSNQPQHF.

The chain carries TRBV9 and TRBJ2-7, with D perhaps TRBD1 (5 bases). CDR1 and CDR2 (germline): SGDLS, YYNGEE. This CDR3 spans 14 amino acids. V dropped 3 bases and J dropped 6 bases, with 16 bases sitting between them. The CDR3 loop is CASSADRGSLEQYF. The DNA for the CDR3 is TGTGCCAGCAGCGCCGACAGAGGTTCGCTCGAGCAGTACTTC.

This chain joins TRBV28 and TRBJ2-7; D may be TRBD1 (6 bases). This CDR3 is built from 14 residues. Looked up from germline, CDR1 is MDHEN and CDR2 is SYDVKM. V was shortened by 7 bases and J by 2 bases, with 15 bases between the two germline ends. The DNA of the CDR3 is TGTGCCAGCAAATCCGGACAGACGACCTACGAGCAGTACTTC. As protein: CASKSGQTTYEQYF.

This clone was seen a single time. J is TRBJ1-1 and V is TRBV30; TRBD1 agrees at 11 bases. CDR1 and CDR2 from the germline V gene are GTSNPN and SVGIG (reference sequence). This CDR3 has 13 residues. Germline trimming cut 8 bases from V and 5 bases from J; bases unmatched to any gene: 7. The CDR3 protein is CARTGGSGTEAFF. In DNA form, the CDR3 reads TGTGCCCGGACAGGGGGCAGTGGAACTGAAGCTTTCTTT.

This chain uses TRBV5-1 with TRBJ2-5, with a weak D call TRBD2 (5 bases). This CDR3 comprises 14 residues. Trimming removed 6 bases from V and 4 bases from J, with 16 bases in between. Germline V CDR1 and CDR2: SGHRS, YFSETQ. DNA of the CDR3: TGCGCCAGCATCTCCGATCAAGGGAGAGAGACCCAGTACTTC. This sequence encodes CASISDQGRETQYF.

This chain joins TRBV3-1 (or the pseudogene TRBV3-2) and TRBJ1-2, with TRBD1 matching 10 bases. CDR1 is LGHDT, CDR2 YNNKEL, per germline (reference sequence). The CDR3 spans 16 residues. The V segment lost 6 bases and the J segment 8 bases; nucleotides outside the gene matches: 15. CDR3 protein: CASRPGTGERGEGYTF. In nucleotides, the CDR3 is TGTGCCAGCAGGCCCGGGACAGGGGAAAGGGGGGAGGGCTACACCTTC.

The gene calls are TRBV28 and TRBJ2-3, with 7 bases identical to TRBD2. The ends lost 8 bases at V and 3 bases at J; junction bases unmatched: 11. The length of the CDR3 is 15 residues. Germline CDR1 MDHEN, CDR2 SYDVKM. The CDR3 DNA sequence: TGTGCCAGCCCCCCTAGTGCGGGAGAGACAGATACGCAGTATTTT. Translation gives CASPPSAGETDTQYF.

The chain recombines TRBV19 with TRBJ1-4; TRBD1 might be the D (6 bases). Germline V gene data show CDR1 as LNHDA and CDR2 as SQIVND (reference sequence). The V gene lost 5 bases and the J gene lost 8 bases, with 15 bases spanning the gap. This CDR3 spans 14 amino acids. Here the CDR3 reads CASSVGHRREKLFF. The CDR3 DNA reads TGTGCCAGTAGTGTGGGACACCGGAGGGAAAAACTGTTTTTT. The full variable domain, completed using reference TRBV19 and TRBJ1-4, is DGGITQSPKYLFRKEGQNVTLSCEQNLNHDAMYWYRQDPGQGLRLIYYSQIVNDFQKGDIAEGYSVSREKKESFPLTVTSAQKNPTAFYLCASSVGHRREKLFFGSGTQLSVL.

The V gene is TRBV5-1, the J gene TRBJ1-4; TRBD1 might be the D (5 bases). The CDR3 sequence is 13 residues long. The V gene's germline CDR1 is SGHRS and CDR2 YFSETQ. The germline V and J ends were trimmed by 0 bases and 8 bases, with 8 bases remaining between them. CDR3 loop: CASSLAGGEKLFF. CDR3 DNA sequence: TGCGCCAGCAGCTTGGCCGGGGGGGAAAAACTGTTTTTT.

This chain connects TRBV5-4 to TRBJ1-1; no definite D call. Trimming pared 5 bases from V and 1 base from J, leaving 6 bases between. CDR1 and CDR2 (germline): SGHNT, YYREEE (reference sequence). The CDR3 is made up of 12 amino acids. CDR3 sequence (DNA): TGTGCCAGCAGAGGAGGGAACACTGAAGCTTTCTTT. This codes for CASRGGNTEAFF.

This chain links TRBV27 with TRBJ1-1; TRBD1 agrees at 7 bases. Germline V gene lookup returns CDR1 MNHEY and CDR2 SMNVEV (reference sequence). The J segment lost 0 bases and the V segment lost 4 bases, leaving 8 bases of the junction unmatched. The CDR3 loop spans 16 amino acids. The CDR3 DNA reads TGTGCCAGCAGTTCACTACCGACAGGGATGAACACTGAAGCTTTCTTT. Translated, it gives CASSSLPTGMNTEAFF.

CDR3 sequence (DNA): TGTGCCAGCAGCCTTCAGGTAGACACTGAAGCTTTCTTT. It encodes CASSLQVDTEAFF. The genes are TRBV11-2 and TRBJ1-1, with no clear D. The CDR3 loop spans 13 amino acids. The V gene's germline CDR1 is SGHAT and CDR2 FQNNGV. V was clipped by 5 bases and J by 3 bases, with 10 bases between them.

The V call is TRBV7-9, the J call TRBJ2-5; 14 bases match TRBD2. Germline lookup yields CDR1 SEHNR and CDR2 FQNEAQ (reference sequence). After removal of 5 bases from V and 5 bases from J, the junction contained 7 bases not matched to a gene. CDR3 size: 16 residues. CDR3 loop: CASSPGTSGRGETQYF. The CDR3 DNA reads TGTGCCAGCAGCCCCGGGACTAGCGGGAGAGGGGAGACCCAGTACTTC.

The chain is built from TRBV7-9 and TRBJ1-2; the D gene is possibly TRBD1 (6 bases). Looked up from germline, CDR1 is SEHNR and CDR2 is FQNEAQ (reference sequence). The CDR3 totals 14 residues. Trimming took off 1 base at V and 6 bases at J, with 12 bases between the two ends. CDR3 amino acids: CASSLELGAHGYTF. The CDR3 DNA reads TGTGCCAGCAGCTTAGAGTTGGGGGCCCATGGCTACACCTTC.